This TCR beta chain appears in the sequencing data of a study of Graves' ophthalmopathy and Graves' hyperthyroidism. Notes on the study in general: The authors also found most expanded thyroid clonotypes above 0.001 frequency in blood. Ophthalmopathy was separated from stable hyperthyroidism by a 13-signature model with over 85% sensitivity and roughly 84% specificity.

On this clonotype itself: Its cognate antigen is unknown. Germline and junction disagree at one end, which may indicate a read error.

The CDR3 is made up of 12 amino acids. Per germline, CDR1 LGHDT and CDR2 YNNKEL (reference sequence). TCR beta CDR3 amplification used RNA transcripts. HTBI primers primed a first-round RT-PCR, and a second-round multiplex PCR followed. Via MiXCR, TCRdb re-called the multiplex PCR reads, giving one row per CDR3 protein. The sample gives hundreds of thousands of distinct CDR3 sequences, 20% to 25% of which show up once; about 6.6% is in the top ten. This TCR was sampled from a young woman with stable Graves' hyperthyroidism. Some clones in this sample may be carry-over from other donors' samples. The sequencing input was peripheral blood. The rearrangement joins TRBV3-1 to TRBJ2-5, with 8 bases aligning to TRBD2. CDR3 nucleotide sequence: TGTGCCAGCACCCGGGGGGGAGAGACCCAGGACTTC. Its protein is CASTRGGETQDF.